Below, 14 T cell receptor beta chains from the same sample are listed, as sequenced in a study of T cell repertoires in ileal Crohn's disease. This sample's time point: inflamed ileum from the surgical specimen. Assay used: immunoSEQ multiplex PCR; TCRdb lists only in-frame clones, some missing. Here the sample spans roughly 8,600 clones, 65% to 90% being singletons. Source material: ileal tissue. The receptor set was obtained from an adult with Crohn's disease.

The V and J genes are TRBV6-5 and TRBJ1-1; D may be TRBD1 (5 bases). The CDR3 is 14 amino acids. The V end was cut by 6 bases, the J end by 7 bases, with 18 bases between. Looked up from germline, CDR1 is MNHEY and CDR2 is SVGAGI. In DNA form, the CDR3 reads TGTGCCAGCAGGCCGCCCTTGACAGCGCGTGAAGCTTTCTTT. Its protein is CASRPPLTAREAFF.

V is TRBV11-1 and J is TRBJ2-3; no definite D call. Trimming removed 0 bases from V and 4 bases from J, with 14 bases in between. CDR3 length: 16 amino acids. CDR1 and CDR2 from the germline V gene are SGHAT and FQDESV (reference sequence). CDR3 sequence reads: CASSLAGAGDPDTQYF. CDR3 in DNA: TGTGCCAGCAGCTTAGCGGGTGCAGGTGACCCAGATACGCAGTATTTT.

The V call is TRBV7-2, the J call TRBJ2-7; TRBD1 matches 10 bases. The CDR3 spans 16 residues. Germline values: CDR1 SGHTA, CDR2 FQGNSA. The J segment lost 3 bases and the V segment lost 4 bases, leaving 9 bases of the junction unmatched. The CDR3 region has the DNA TGTGCCAGCAGCTACCGCCGGGACAGGGGCGACTACGAGCAGTACTTC. The encoded protein is CASSYRRDRGDYEQYF.

V is TRBV30 and J is TRBJ1-4; no definite D call. This CDR3 has 12 residues. CDR1 is GTSNPN and CDR2 is SVGIG in the germline V gene (reference sequence). V was pared by 6 bases and J by 0 bases, with 5 bases between. In DNA form, the CDR3 reads TGTGCCTGTCCCGCAACTAATGAAAAACTGTTTTTT. It codes for CACPATNEKLFF.

This rearrangement joins TRBV6-5 to TRBJ2-4; 7 bases are shared with TRBD2. In germline, CDR1 is MNHEY, CDR2 SVGAGI. The trim removed 7 bases at V and 6 bases at J, leaving 9 bases unmatched. The CDR3 is 14 amino acids. The CDR3 protein is CASKKTSRGNIQYF. CDR3 bases: TGTGCCAGCAAAAAGACTAGCCGTGGAAACATTCAGTACTTC.

V usage is TRBV7-9 and J usage is TRBJ1-5; D is perhaps TRBD1 (6 bases). In germline, CDR1 is SEHNR, CDR2 FQNEAQ (reference sequence). This CDR3 is built from 14 residues. V shed 5 bases and J shed 4 bases, with 12 bases lying between them. DNA of the CDR3: TGTGCCAGCAGCGCCACAGGGAGAAATCAGCCCCAGCATTTT. Its translation: CASSATGRNQPQHF.

The chain joins TRBV7-2 to TRBJ1-2; 7 positions agree with TRBD1. Germline V gene data show CDR1 as SGHTA and CDR2 as FQGNSA. The CDR3 consists of 15 residues. V shed 5 bases, J shed 4 bases, and the junction held 10 bases outside the gene matches. The CDR3 loop is CASSPRQGAVYGYTF. For the CDR3, the DNA is TGTGCCAGCAGCCCGCGACAGGGTGCCGTCTATGGCTACACCTTC. The variable domain in full, with the rest retrieved from reference TRBV7-2 and TRBJ1-2, is GAGVSQSPSNKVTEKGKDVELRCDPISGHTALYWYRQSLGQGLEFLIYFQGNSAPDKSGLPSDRFSAERTGGSVSTLTIQRTQQEDSAVYLCASSPRQGAVYGYTFGSGTRLTVV.

The table lists this clone with a count of one. The rearrangement uses TRBV9 and TRBJ2-1; no clear D gene. Germline-derived CDR1 and CDR2 are SGDLS and YYNGEE. V lost 3 bases to trimming and J lost 10 bases, with 14 bases between them. The CDR3 extends over 13 amino acids. CDR3 region: CASSAALESEQFF. CDR3 in DNA: TGTGCCAGCAGCGCCGCGTTGGAAAGCGAGCAGTTCTTC.

The J gene is TRBJ1-1, the V gene TRBV2; TRBD1 is a possible D gene (5 bases). CDR3 length: 14 residues. V gave up 2 bases and J gave up 5 bases, with 12 bases separating them. Germline CDR1 and CDR2: SNHLY and FYNNEI. In DNA, the CDR3 is TGTGCCAGCAGTGAACAGGGATTCGGTACTGAAGCTTTCTTT. Protein product: CASSEQGFGTEAFF.

This chain uses TRBV6-5 with TRBJ2-7; the D gene is possibly TRBD1 (5 bases). The germline gives CDR1 MNHEY, CDR2 SVGAGI. The V gene lost 7 bases and the J gene lost 5 bases, with 12 bases spanning the gap. The CDR3 covers 12 residues. In DNA form, the CDR3 reads TGTGCCAGCACAAAAGGGGAAAACGAGCAGTACTTC. Translated: CASTKGENEQYF.

The chain couples TRBV5-6 to TRBJ1-2, with TRBD1 matching over 9 bases. CDR3 length equals 16 residues. Germline V lookup: CDR1 SGHDT, CDR2 YYEEEE. V shed 2 bases and J 1 base; nucleotides not matched to a gene: 6. The CDR3 region is CASSLDTGQGNYGYTF. DNA for the CDR3: TGTGCCAGCAGCTTAGATACGGGACAGGGTAACTATGGCTACACCTTC. Supplemented by reference TRBV5-6 and TRBJ1-2, the full variable domain reads DAGVTQSPTHLIKTRGQQVTLRCSPKSGHDTVSWYQQALGQGPQFIFQYYEEEERQRGNFPDRFSGHQFPNYSSELNVNALLLGDSALYLCASSLDTGQGNYGYTFGSGTRLTVV.

The rearrangement links TRBV6-5 to TRBJ1-1; the D is unclear. CDR1 MNHEY and CDR2 SVGAGI come from the germline V gene. The CDR3 runs 15 residues. Trimming took 2 bases from V and 1 from J, leaving 11 bases between them. The CDR3 coding sequence is TGTGCCAGCAGTTACCGAATCGATCCGAACACTGAAGCTTTCTTT. Its translation: CASSYRIDPNTEAFF.

This chain connects TRBV5-1 to TRBJ2-5, with unresolved D. Deletions cut 0 bases from V and 3 bases from J, with 3 bases between. There are 12 residues in the CDR3. Looked up from germline, CDR1 is SGHRS and CDR2 is YFSETQ. The CDR3 DNA is TGCGCCAGCAGCTTGGGCGAAGAGACCCAGTACTTC. The encoded protein is CASSLGEETQYF. The variable domain in full, completed from reference TRBV5-1 and TRBJ2-5, reads KAGVTQTPRYLIKTRGQQVTLSCSPISGHRSVSWYQQTPGQGLQFLFEYFSETQRNKGNFPGRFSGRQFSNSRSEMNVSTLELGDSALYLCASSLGEETQYFGPGTRLLVL.

The gene calls are TRBV2 and TRBJ2-7, with a weak D call TRBD1 (5 bases). V was trimmed by 6 bases and J by 7 bases, leaving 7 bases between them. The CDR3 has 10 amino acids. Germline values: CDR1 SNHLY, CDR2 FYNNEI. The CDR3 DNA reads TGTGCCAGCAGGTACAGGGAGCAGTACTTC. It specifies CASRYREQYF.